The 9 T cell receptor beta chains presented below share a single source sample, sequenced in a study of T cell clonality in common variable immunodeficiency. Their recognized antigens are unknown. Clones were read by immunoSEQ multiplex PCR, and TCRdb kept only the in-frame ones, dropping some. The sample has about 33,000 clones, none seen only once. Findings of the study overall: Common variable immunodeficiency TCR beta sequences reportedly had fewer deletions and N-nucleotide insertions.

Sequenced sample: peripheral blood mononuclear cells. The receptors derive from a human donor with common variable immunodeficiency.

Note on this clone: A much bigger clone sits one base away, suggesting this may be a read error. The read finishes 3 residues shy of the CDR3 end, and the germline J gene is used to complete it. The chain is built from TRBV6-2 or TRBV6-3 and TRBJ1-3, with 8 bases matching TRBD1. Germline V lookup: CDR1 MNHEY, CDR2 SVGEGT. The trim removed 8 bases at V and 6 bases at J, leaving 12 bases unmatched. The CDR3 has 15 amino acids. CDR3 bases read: TGTGCCAGCGGCGAGCCGGGACAGGAGGCAAACACC. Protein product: CASGEPGQEANT. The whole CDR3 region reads CASGEPGQEANTIYF.

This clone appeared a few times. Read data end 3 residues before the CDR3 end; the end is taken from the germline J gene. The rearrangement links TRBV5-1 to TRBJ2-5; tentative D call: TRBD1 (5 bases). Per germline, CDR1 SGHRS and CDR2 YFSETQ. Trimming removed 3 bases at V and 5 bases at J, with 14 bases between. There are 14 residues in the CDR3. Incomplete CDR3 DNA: TGCGCCAGCAGCTCACCGTCAGGGCGGGAGACC. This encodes CASSSPSGRET. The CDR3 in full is CASSSPSGRETQYF.

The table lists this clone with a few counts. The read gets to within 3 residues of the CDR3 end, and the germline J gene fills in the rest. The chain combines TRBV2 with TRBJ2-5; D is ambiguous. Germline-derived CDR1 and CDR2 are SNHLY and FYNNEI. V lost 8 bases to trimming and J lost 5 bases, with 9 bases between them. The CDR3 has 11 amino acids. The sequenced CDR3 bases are TGTGCCAGCTCCCCAGAGGAGACC. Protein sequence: CASSPEET. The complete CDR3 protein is CASSPEETQYF.

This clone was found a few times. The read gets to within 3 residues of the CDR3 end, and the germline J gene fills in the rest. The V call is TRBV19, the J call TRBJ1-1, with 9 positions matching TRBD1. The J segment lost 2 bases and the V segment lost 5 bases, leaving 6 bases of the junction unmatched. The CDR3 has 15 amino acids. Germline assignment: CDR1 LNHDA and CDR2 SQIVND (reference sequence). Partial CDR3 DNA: TGTGCCAGTAGTCCCTCGACAGGGGGTAACACTGAA. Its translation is CASSPSTGGNTE. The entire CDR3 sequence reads CASSPSTGGNTEAFF.

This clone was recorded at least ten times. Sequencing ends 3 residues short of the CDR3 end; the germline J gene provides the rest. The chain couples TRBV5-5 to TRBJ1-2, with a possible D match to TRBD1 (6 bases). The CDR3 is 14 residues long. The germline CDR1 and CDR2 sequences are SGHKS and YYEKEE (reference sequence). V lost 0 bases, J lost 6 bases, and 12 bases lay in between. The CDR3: CASSLAGGPNGYTF. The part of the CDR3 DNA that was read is TGTGCCAGCAGCTTGGCCGGGGGGCCTAATGGC. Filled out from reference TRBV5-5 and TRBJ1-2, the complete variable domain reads DAGVTQSPTHLIKTRGQQVTLRCSPISGHKSVSWYQQVLGQGPQFIFQYYEKEERGRGNFPDRFSARQFPNYSSELNVNALLLGDSALYLCASSLAGGPNGYTFGSGTRLTVV.

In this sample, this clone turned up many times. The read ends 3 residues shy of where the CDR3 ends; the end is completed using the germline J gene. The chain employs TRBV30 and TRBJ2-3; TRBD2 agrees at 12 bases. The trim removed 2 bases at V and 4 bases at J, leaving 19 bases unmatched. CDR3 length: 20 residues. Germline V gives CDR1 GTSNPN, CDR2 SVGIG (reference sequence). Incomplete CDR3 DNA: TGTGCCTGGAGTTCCCCGACTAGCGGGGGCCCGGGGCACCCACCAGATACG. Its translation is CAWSSPTSGGPGHPPDT. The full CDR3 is CAWSSPTSGGPGHPPDTQYF.

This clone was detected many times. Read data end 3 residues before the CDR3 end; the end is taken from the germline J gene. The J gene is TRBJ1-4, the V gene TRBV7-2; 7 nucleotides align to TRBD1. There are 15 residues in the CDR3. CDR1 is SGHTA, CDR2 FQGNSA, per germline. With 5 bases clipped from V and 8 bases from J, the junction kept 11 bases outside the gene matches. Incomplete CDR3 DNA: TGTGCCAGCAGCAGTCGGACAGGCGGTCCGGAAAAA. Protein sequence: CASSSRTGGPEK. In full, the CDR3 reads CASSSRTGGPEKLFF. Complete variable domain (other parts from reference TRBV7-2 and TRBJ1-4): GAGVSQSPSNKVTEKGKDVELRCDPISGHTALYWYRQSLGQGLEFLIYFQGNSAPDKSGLPSDRFSAERTGGSVSTLTIQRTQQEDSAVYLCASSSRTGGPEKLFFGSGTQLSVL.

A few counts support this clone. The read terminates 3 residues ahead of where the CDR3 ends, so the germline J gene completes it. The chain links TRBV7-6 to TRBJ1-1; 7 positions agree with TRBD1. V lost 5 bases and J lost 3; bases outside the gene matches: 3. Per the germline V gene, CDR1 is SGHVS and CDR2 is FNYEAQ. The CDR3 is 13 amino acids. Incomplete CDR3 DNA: TGTGCCAGCAGCGTCCAGGGGGACACTGAA. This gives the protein CASSVQGDTE. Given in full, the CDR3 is CASSVQGDTEAFF.

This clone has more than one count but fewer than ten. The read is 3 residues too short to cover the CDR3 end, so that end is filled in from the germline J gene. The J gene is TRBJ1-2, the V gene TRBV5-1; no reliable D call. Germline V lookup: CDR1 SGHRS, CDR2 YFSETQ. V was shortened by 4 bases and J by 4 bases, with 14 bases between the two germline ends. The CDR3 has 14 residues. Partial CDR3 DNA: TGCGCCAGCAGCCGCGACGGGGATCCCTATGGC. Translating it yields CASSRDGDPYG. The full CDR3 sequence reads CASSRDGDPYGYTF.